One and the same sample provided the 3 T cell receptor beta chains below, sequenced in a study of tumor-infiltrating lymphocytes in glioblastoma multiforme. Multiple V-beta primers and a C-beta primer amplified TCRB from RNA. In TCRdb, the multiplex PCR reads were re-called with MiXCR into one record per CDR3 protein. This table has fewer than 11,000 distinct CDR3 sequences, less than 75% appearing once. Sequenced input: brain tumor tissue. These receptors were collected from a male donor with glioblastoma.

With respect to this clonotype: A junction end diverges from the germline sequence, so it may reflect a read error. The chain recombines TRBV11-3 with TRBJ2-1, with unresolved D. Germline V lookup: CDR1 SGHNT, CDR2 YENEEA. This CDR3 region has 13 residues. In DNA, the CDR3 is TGTGCCAGCAGATTCACAGACGGAGATGAGCGGTTCTTC. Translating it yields CASRFTDGDERFF.

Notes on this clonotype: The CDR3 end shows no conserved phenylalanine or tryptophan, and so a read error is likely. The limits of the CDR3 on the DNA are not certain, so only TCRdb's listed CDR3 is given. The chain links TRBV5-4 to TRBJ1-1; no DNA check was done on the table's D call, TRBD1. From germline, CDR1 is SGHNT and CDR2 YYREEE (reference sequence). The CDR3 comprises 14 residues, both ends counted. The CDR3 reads CASRDRGLVAEALY.

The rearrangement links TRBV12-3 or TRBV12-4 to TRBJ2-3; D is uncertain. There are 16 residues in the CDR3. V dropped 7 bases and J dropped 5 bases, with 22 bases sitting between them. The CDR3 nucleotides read TGTGCCAGCACCCCCCTTGCAGATTGGGATGGAGATACGCAGTATTTT. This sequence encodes CASTPLADWDGDTQYF.